One sample yielded the 24 T cell receptor beta chains listed below, sequenced in a study of blood T cell repertoires in COVID-19. The data were produced by immunoSEQ multiplex PCR, yet TCRdb's version contains in-frame clones alone and is incomplete. Counted here are under 300,000 clones, around 80% occurring once; the ten biggest clones make up approximately 4%. The sequenced sample consisted of peripheral blood. Receptor source: a woman aged 35 to 49 with active or convalescent COVID-19.

This clone was recorded once. This chain links TRBV20-1 with TRBJ2-7, with 9 bases identical to TRBD1. CDR1 and CDR2 from the germline V gene are DFQATT and SNEGSKA (reference sequence). This CDR3 spans 14 amino acids. V lost 5 bases and J lost 2; bases outside the gene matches: 7. CDR3 coding DNA: TGCAGTGCTCGTGGGGGACAGGGAGCCTACGAGCAGTACGTC. It translates to CSARGGQGAYEQYV.

This clone was observed a few times. The chain uses TRBV7-3 and TRBJ2-3, with 9 bases aligning to TRBD2. This CDR3 has 14 residues. The V gene's germline CDR1 is SGHTA and CDR2 FQGTGA. Unmatched junction bases numbered 2, after V lost 5 bases and J lost 2 bases. The CDR3 DNA is TGTGCCAGCAGCCAGCGGGGGGCCACAGATACGCAGTATTTT. Translation gives CASSQRGATDTQYF.

This clone appeared once. V gene TRBV19 combines with J gene TRBJ2-7; 8 bases fit TRBD1. CDR1 is LNHDA, CDR2 SQIVND, per germline (reference sequence). Germline trimming cut 4 bases from V and 6 bases from J; bases unmatched to any gene: 8. This CDR3 comprises 14 residues. CDR3 region: CASSNRDRLGEQYF. The CDR3 region has the DNA TGTGCCAGTAGTAACCGGGACAGGTTGGGCGAGCAGTACTTC.

V and J are TRBV2 and TRBJ1-4; the match to TRBD1 covers 9 bases. Germline CDR1 reads SNHLY; CDR2 reads FYNNEI. The CDR3 is made up of 16 amino acids. Trimming at V came to 7 bases and at J to 2 bases, leaving 8 bases not matched to a gene. The CDR3 loop reads CASIRGTGWTNEKLFF. In DNA form, the CDR3 reads TGTGCCAGCATTAGAGGGACAGGGTGGACTAATGAAAAACTGTTTTTT.

V usage is TRBV7-2 and J usage is TRBJ2-3; D might be TRBD1 (5 bases). The germline V gene encodes CDR1 SGHTA and CDR2 FQGNSA. The CDR3 is 15 amino acids. Trimming removed 2 bases from V and 1 base from J, with 10 bases in between. The chain's CDR3 is CASSLSGARTDTQYF. The CDR3 nucleotides read TGTGCCAGCAGCTTAAGTGGGGCCCGCACAGATACGCAGTATTTT.

This clone was seen once. The V and J genes are TRBV30 and TRBJ2-1; maybe TRBD1 (5 bases). In germline, CDR1 is GTSNPN, CDR2 SVGIG (reference sequence). V was trimmed by 2 bases and J by 2 bases, leaving 7 bases between them. This CDR3 has 13 residues. The CDR3 DNA reads as TGTGCCTGGAGTAGGGGTACCTACAATGAGCAGTTCTTC. Amino acid sequence: CAWSRGTYNEQFF.

The chain combines TRBV19 with TRBJ1-2; 10 bases are a match to TRBD1. This CDR3 is 18 amino acids long. V was clipped by 5 bases and J by 0 bases; unmatched bases: 12. Germline V gene lookup returns CDR1 LNHDA and CDR2 SQIVND (reference sequence). The DNA of the CDR3 is TGTGCCAGTAGTGGATTCGGGACAGGGGATGGGACTAACTATGGCTACACCTTC. This translates into CASSGFGTGDGTNYGYTF.

This clone was observed a few times. This rearrangement joins TRBV7-2 to TRBJ1-6; 10 bases are shared with TRBD1. V lost 3 bases, J lost 8 bases, and 7 bases stayed unmatched. Germline lookup yields CDR1 SGHTA and CDR2 FQGNSA. This CDR3 spans 16 amino acids. The CDR3 region has the DNA TGTGCCAGCAGCTTGGGACAGGGGTTTTGGGATTCACCCCTCCACTTT. Amino acid sequence: CASSLGQGFWDSPLHF.

The V and J genes are TRBV28 and TRBJ1-2; weak D call: TRBD1 (6 bases). Trimming took 5 bases from V and 4 from J, leaving 14 bases between them. CDR3 length: 14 residues. CDR1 and CDR2 from the germline V gene are MDHEN and SYDVKM. The CDR3 bases are TGTGCCAGCAGTGGGCAGTGGACAGCCTATGGCTACACCTTC. Residues: CASSGQWTAYGYTF.

J is TRBJ1-2 and V is TRBV7-8, with TRBD1 as a possible D gene (6 bases). CDR1 is SGHVS and CDR2 is FQNEAQ in the germline V gene. There are 16 residues in the CDR3. The V end was cut by 1 base, the J end by 0 bases, with 12 bases between. CDR3 in DNA: TGTGCCAGCAGCTTAGTCAGGGGCGCACCTAACTATGGCTACACCTTC. Translation: CASSLVRGAPNYGYTF.

The genes are TRBV29-1 and TRBJ2-3, with D perhaps TRBD1 (5 bases). V lost 6 bases and J lost 2, with 15 bases in between. The CDR3 has 14 residues. Germline V gene lookup returns CDR1 SQVTM and CDR2 ANQGSEA. The CDR3 here is CSVCRGLFTDTQYF. The DNA for the CDR3 is TGCAGCGTGTGTAGGGGCCTATTCACAGATACGCAGTATTTT.

Notes on this clone: The sample contains more than one DNA sequence encoding this CDR3. The V gene is TRBV12-3 or TRBV12-4, the J gene TRBJ1-5; TRBD1 matches 9 bases. Unmatched junction bases numbered 4, after V lost 6 bases and J lost 7 bases. The CDR3 sequence is 13 residues long. The CDR3 sequence: CASSLTGGQPQHF. The DNA for the CDR3 is TGTGCCAGCAGCCTAACAGGGGGCCAGCCCCAGCATTTT.

The J gene is TRBJ1-5, the V gene TRBV11-3; D gene unclear. The CDR3 extends over 15 amino acids. Deletions cut 6 bases from V and 1 base from J, with 13 bases between. Germline CDR1 reads SGHNT; CDR2 reads YENEEA. DNA for the CDR3: TGTGCCAGCAGAGTGGGTGGAGTAAGCAATCAGCCCCAGCATTTT. It is translated as CASRVGGVSNQPQHF.

J is TRBJ2-1 and V is TRBV3-1 (or the pseudogene TRBV3-2); 12 bases align to TRBD2. The CDR3 is 15 residues long. V gave up 5 bases and J gave up 5 bases; unmatched junction bases: 4. Germline assignment: CDR1 LGHDT and CDR2 YNNKEL (reference sequence). CDR3 nucleotides: TGTGCCAGCAGCTCACGACTAGCGGGGGACAATGAGCAGTTCTTC. Its protein product is CASSSRLAGDNEQFF.

The chain employs TRBV30 and TRBJ1-6; D possibly corresponds to TRBD1 (6 bases). There are 16 residues in the CDR3. Per the germline V gene, CDR1 is GTSNPN and CDR2 is SVGIG (reference sequence). V was shortened by 4 bases and J by 7 bases, with 20 bases between the two germline ends. The CDR3 DNA sequence: TGTGCCTGGATTTACTCGCGGGGGGCTGGGAATTCACCCCTCCACTTT. Translation gives CAWIYSRGAGNSPLHF.

The rearrangement links TRBV27 to TRBJ1-6, with a possible D match to TRBD1 (5 bases). CDR1 and CDR2 (germline): MNHEY, SMNVEV (reference sequence). V was trimmed by 5 bases and J by 7 bases, leaving 15 bases between them. The CDR3 runs 15 residues. The CDR3 sequence is CASSLRTLGNSPLHF. In DNA form, the CDR3 reads TGTGCCAGCAGTCTAAGGACACTTGGCAATTCACCCCTCCACTTT.

This rearrangement joins TRBV9 to TRBJ2-5; TRBD2 aligns across 10 bases. The J segment lost 5 bases and the V segment lost 0 bases, leaving 7 bases of the junction unmatched. Germline V lookup: CDR1 SGDLS, CDR2 YYNGEE. This CDR3 has 16 residues. The CDR3 DNA is TGTGCCAGCAGCGTAGGAAGCGGGGGGGTCGTGGAGACCCAGTACTTC. Protein sequence: CASSVGSGGVVETQYF.

This sequence joins TRBV5-1 and TRBJ1-2, with 9 bases that match TRBD1. Unmatched junction bases numbered 7, after V lost 1 base and J lost 6 bases. CDR3 length equals 15 residues. Germline V gene lookup returns CDR1 SGHRS and CDR2 YFSETQ. CDR3 in amino acids: CASSLLWGQGNGYTF. In nucleotides, the CDR3 is TGCGCCAGCAGCTTGTTGTGGGGACAGGGTAATGGCTACACCTTC.

The V call is TRBV5-1, the J call TRBJ1-2, with a tentative D call TRBD1 (6 bases). Germline V CDR1 and CDR2: SGHRS, YFSETQ. The ends were cut back, 0 bases at V and 5 bases at J, with 20 bases in the middle. The CDR3 consists of 17 residues. CDR3 coding DNA: TGCGCCAGCAGCTTGGGGACTTCCAGGGGTGCAATTTATGGCTACACCTTC. It encodes CASSLGTSRGAIYGYTF.

With respect to this clone: The sample has other DNA sequences that encode this CDR3 too. The chain links TRBV7-3 to TRBJ2-6, with TRBD1 as a possible D gene (5 bases). V dropped 5 bases and J dropped 0 bases, with 8 bases sitting between them. Germline CDR1 reads SGHTA; CDR2 reads FQGTGA. The CDR3 is 15 amino acids. The CDR3 region is CASSLDSSGANVLTF. CDR3 nucleotide sequence: TGTGCCAGCAGCCTTGACAGCTCTGGGGCCAACGTCCTGACTTTC.

The chain couples TRBV5-6 to TRBJ2-7, with D maybe TRBD2 (5 bases). Germline V CDR1 and CDR2: SGHDT, YYEEEE. V lost 0 bases to trimming and J lost 0 bases, with 7 bases between them. This CDR3 contains 14 residues. The CDR3 here is CASSLAGDSYEQYV. The CDR3 nucleotides are TGTGCCAGCAGCTTGGCCGGGGACTCCTACGAGCAGTACGTC.

V usage is TRBV5-6 and J usage is TRBJ1-5; D gene uncertain. V lost 4 bases, J lost 3 bases, and 17 bases lay in between. There are 16 residues in the CDR3. Germline CDR1 reads SGHDT; CDR2 reads YYEEEE. The chain's CDR3 is CASSDSYREFNQPQHF. The CDR3 DNA reads TGTGCCAGCAGCGACTCTTACCGGGAATTCAATCAGCCCCAGCATTTT.

V and J are TRBV28 and TRBJ1-2; 9 bases map to TRBD1. The length of the CDR3 is 13 residues. The germline gives CDR1 MDHEN, CDR2 SYDVKM. V shed 5 bases, J shed 6 bases, and the junction held 4 bases outside the gene matches. CDR3 DNA: TGTGCCAGCAGTACGGGACAGGGAAATGGCTACACCTTC. This translates into CASSTGQGNGYTF.

The CDR3 nucleotides are TGCGCCAGCAGCTGGGGGACAAACTACAATGAGCAGTTCTTC. It encodes CASSWGTNYNEQFF. The V and J genes are TRBV5-1 and TRBJ2-1, with D maybe TRBD1 (6 bases). V was cut by 3 bases and J by 3 bases, with 10 bases left in between. The CDR3 sequence is 14 residues long. Looked up from germline, CDR1 is SGHRS and CDR2 is YFSETQ.